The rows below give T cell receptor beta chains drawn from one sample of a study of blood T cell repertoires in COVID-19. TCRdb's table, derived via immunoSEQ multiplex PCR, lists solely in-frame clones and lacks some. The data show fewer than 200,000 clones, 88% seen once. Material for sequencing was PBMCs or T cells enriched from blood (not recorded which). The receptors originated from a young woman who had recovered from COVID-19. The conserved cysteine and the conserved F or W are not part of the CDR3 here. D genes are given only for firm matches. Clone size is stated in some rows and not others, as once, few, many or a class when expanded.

cdr3_aa: ASSYEDTIY
d_call: NA
clone_size: NA
j_call: TRBJ1-3
cdr3_length: 9
v_call: TRBV3-1/TRBV3-2

cdr3_aa: ASSLTGPGNTIY
d_call: NA
clone_size: NA
j_call: TRBJ1-3
cdr3_length: 12
v_call: TRBV7-2

cdr3_aa: ASSSGGQGYGYT
d_call: NA
clone_size: NA
j_call: TRBJ1-2
cdr3_length: 12
v_call: TRBV7-8

cdr3_aa: AWGTNYGYT
d_call: NA
clone_size: few
j_call: TRBJ1-2
cdr3_length: 9
v_call: TRBV30

cdr3_aa: ASSIGDRGMTEAF
d_call: TRBD1
clone_size: NA
j_call: TRBJ1-1
cdr3_length: 13
v_call: TRBV19

cdr3_aa: ASSPSGHPSYEQY
d_call: NA
clone_size: NA
j_call: TRBJ2-7
cdr3_length: 13
v_call: TRBV18

cdr3_aa: AWTQGRNTEAF
d_call: TRBD1
clone_size: NA
j_call: TRBJ1-1
cdr3_length: 11
v_call: TRBV30

cdr3_aa: ASTSGGARIENTIY
d_call: NA
clone_size: NA
j_call: TRBJ1-3
cdr3_length: 14
v_call: TRBV28

cdr3_aa: ASSPPGSGELF
d_call: NA
clone_size: few
j_call: TRBJ2-2
cdr3_length: 11
v_call: TRBV18

cdr3_aa: ASRSRGAQGYEQY
d_call: NA
clone_size: NA
j_call: TRBJ2-7
cdr3_length: 13
v_call: TRBV2

cdr3_aa: ASRSTGETQY
d_call: NA
clone_size: NA
j_call: TRBJ2-5
cdr3_length: 10
v_call: TRBV6-5

cdr3_aa: ASSSRTLLNTEAF
d_call: NA
clone_size: NA
j_call: TRBJ1-1
cdr3_length: 13
v_call: TRBV9

cdr3_aa: ASSQAGPLAGVETQY
d_call: TRBD2
clone_size: NA
j_call: TRBJ2-5
cdr3_length: 15
v_call: TRBV3-1/TRBV3-2

cdr3_aa: ASSWGGLDQPQH
d_call: NA
clone_size: NA
j_call: TRBJ1-5
cdr3_length: 12
v_call: TRBV27

cdr3_aa: ASSPFGTAAYEQY
d_call: TRBD1
clone_size: NA
j_call: TRBJ2-7
cdr3_length: 13
v_call: TRBV4-1

cdr3_aa: ASSGGQGNQPQH
d_call: NA
clone_size: NA
j_call: TRBJ1-5
cdr3_length: 12
v_call: TRBV9

cdr3_aa: ASSPRQRGVHEQY
d_call: TRBD2
clone_size: once
j_call: TRBJ2-7
cdr3_length: 13
v_call: TRBV19

cdr3_aa: ASSYSAGGLEQY
d_call: TRBD1
clone_size: NA
j_call: TRBJ2-7
cdr3_length: 12
v_call: TRBV6-5

cdr3_aa: ANSTKINSPLH
d_call: NA
clone_size: NA
j_call: TRBJ1-6
cdr3_length: 11
v_call: TRBV21-1

cdr3_aa: ASKLNRVSSGELF
d_call: NA
clone_size: NA
j_call: TRBJ2-2
cdr3_length: 13
v_call: TRBV6-5

cdr3_aa: ASSQDGDRELRGELF
d_call: NA
clone_size: few
j_call: TRBJ2-2
cdr3_length: 15
v_call: TRBV4-2

cdr3_aa: ASSLELGGAYNEQF
d_call: TRBD2
clone_size: NA
j_call: TRBJ2-1
cdr3_length: 14
v_call: TRBV5-4

cdr3_aa: ASRPLAGGPHEQY
d_call: TRBD2
clone_size: NA
j_call: TRBJ2-7
cdr3_length: 13
v_call: TRBV7-8

cdr3_aa: SVHQGSPGNTIY
d_call: NA
clone_size: NA
j_call: TRBJ1-3
cdr3_length: 12
v_call: TRBV29-1

cdr3_aa: ASSALLRGSYNEQF
d_call: NA
clone_size: NA
j_call: TRBJ2-1
cdr3_length: 14
v_call: TRBV6-1

cdr3_aa: ASSEELGQGMNTEAF
d_call: TRBD1
clone_size: once
j_call: TRBJ1-1
cdr3_length: 15
v_call: TRBV6-1

cdr3_aa: ASTRGGAGTEAF
d_call: NA
clone_size: NA
j_call: TRBJ1-1
cdr3_length: 12
v_call: TRBV6-5